A single sample is the source of the 4 T cell receptor beta chains below, sequenced in a study of CD8 T cells in ankylosing spondylitis. MiXCR, applied by TCRdb to the 5' RACE reads, yields one record per CDR3 protein. The sample holds under 200,000 distinct CDR3 sequences, around 10% seen once. Sample: blood, either unsorted or a sorted T cell fraction (not recorded which). Every receptor here comes from a male donor with ankylosing spondylitis or in good health (not recorded which).

This clonotype was recorded once. The CDR3 DNA follows: TGTGCCAGCAGTGATTTGGGGGTTGGAAGTGGCTACACCTTC. The encoded protein is CASSDLGVGSGYTF. This rearrangement joins TRBV25-1 to TRBJ1-2; D perhaps matches TRBD1 (5 bases). V was cut by 3 bases and J by 7 bases, with 15 bases left in between. The germline CDR1 and CDR2 sequences are MGHDK and SYGVNS. CDR3 length: 14 residues.

This clonotype was observed many times. This chain joins TRBV7-9 and TRBJ2-5; D is possibly TRBD1 (5 bases). The CDR3 has 14 residues. V lost 5 bases to trimming and J lost 1 base, with 11 bases between them. Germline CDR1 is SEHNR and CDR2 is FQNEAQ (reference sequence). The CDR3 bases are TGTGCCAGCAGCACCCGACAGCCCCAAGAGACCCAGTACTTC. As protein: CASSTRQPQETQYF.

In this sample, this clonotype turned up many times. The chain joins TRBV6-2 or TRBV6-3 to TRBJ2-7, with D maybe TRBD1 (6 bases). This CDR3 contains 13 residues. Germline CDR1 and CDR2: MNHEY and SVGEGT. Trimming took off 6 bases at V and 5 bases at J, with 14 bases between the two ends. The CDR3 protein is CASSQVRGHEQYF. CDR3 bases: TGTGCCAGCAGCCAAGTCAGGGGCCACGAGCAGTACTTC.

This clonotype was counted a few times. V and J are TRBV7-8 and TRBJ2-2; no clear D. The CDR3 consists of 15 residues. Germline values: CDR1 SGHVS, CDR2 FQNEAQ. Trimming shortened V by 5 bases and J by 3 bases, and 13 bases separated the two germline ends. CDR3 residues: CASSPAWPDTGELFF. The CDR3 DNA reads as TGTGCCAGCAGCCCGGCCTGGCCTGACACCGGGGAGCTGTTTTTT.